The clone carrying this T cell receptor beta chain showed up many times. What it recognizes is unknown. Time point: sample taken at primary tumor resection. Patients with untreated early-stage non-small cell lung cancer, numbering some 68, were the donors. This record belongs to a study of spatial heterogeneity in lung cancer. Background on the study: Detection consistently captured more beta-chain sequences than alpha-chain sequences. General study points: Whereas they appeared in blood less at follow-up, ubiquitous expanded tumor TCRs appeared there more at resection.

CDR1 is MNHEY, CDR2 SVGAGI, per germline. Trimming took 5 bases from V and 5 from J; bases not matched to a gene: 11. CDR3 length equals 16 residues. TCRdb recomputed calls from the 5' RACE reads with MiXCR, one row per CDR3 protein. This table holds about 20,000 distinct CDR3 sequences, 4.5% to 7% found once. This TCR was sampled from a male donor with early-stage non-small cell lung cancer. The sequences come from PBMCs, collected at surgery. The J gene is TRBJ2-1, the V gene TRBV6-5; 8 bases line up with TRBD1. This CDR3 is CASSNDRGPLDNEQFF. CDR3 sequence (DNA): TGTGCCAGCAGTAATGACAGGGGACCCTTGGACAATGAGCAGTTCTTC.